This record concerns one TCR beta chain sequence. Its matching antigen is unknown. The data stem from a study of radiotherapy plus CTLA-4 blockade in lung cancer. Sequencing used immunoSEQ multiplex PCR; TCRdb keeps in-frame clones, though not all of them. The sample lists around 80,000 clones, 84% seen once, with 0.79% in the top ten. Study-wide results and limits: The study found tumor-derived TCR clones expanded in blood after radiotherapy plus ipilimumab. Early clonal dynamics of blood T cells, together with interferon-beta, were reported as the best response predictor.

Those patients who had chemo-refractory metastatic non-small-cell lung cancer were given focal radiation along with CTLA-4 blockade through ipilimumab. The CDR3 contains 15 residues. Trimming removed 5 bases from V and 5 bases from J; junction bases left unmatched: 2. Germline V gene sequence: CDR1 LNHDA, CDR2 SQIVND (reference sequence). The material was peripheral blood, obtained from a patient treated with radiotherapy plus ipilimumab. The chain uses TRBV19 and TRBJ2-1, with TRBD2 matching 14 bases. This TCR came from a human donor with non-small cell lung cancer who had stable disease on radiotherapy plus ipilimumab. CDR3 residues: CASSLTSGRDNEQFF. CDR3 nucleotides: TGTGCCAGTAGTCTGACTAGCGGGAGGGACAATGAGCAGTTCTTC.